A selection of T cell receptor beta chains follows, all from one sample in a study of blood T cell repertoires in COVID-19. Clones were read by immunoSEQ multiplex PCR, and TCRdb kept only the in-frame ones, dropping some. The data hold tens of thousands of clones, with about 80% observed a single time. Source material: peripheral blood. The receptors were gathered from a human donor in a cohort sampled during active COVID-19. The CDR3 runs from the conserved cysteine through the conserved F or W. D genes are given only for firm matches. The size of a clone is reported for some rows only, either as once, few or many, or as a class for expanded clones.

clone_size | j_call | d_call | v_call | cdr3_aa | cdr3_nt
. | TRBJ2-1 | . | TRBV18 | CASSPDNEQFF | TGTGCCAGCTCACCCGACAATGAGCAGTTCTTC
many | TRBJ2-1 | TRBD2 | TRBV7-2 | CASSPPGLARYNEQFF | TGTGCCAGCAGCCCCCCAGGACTAGCGAGATACAATGAGCAGTTCTTC
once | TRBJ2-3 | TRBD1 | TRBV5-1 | CASSVGTAIHTQYF | TGCGCCAGCAGCGTAGGGACAGCAATTCATACGCAGTATTTT
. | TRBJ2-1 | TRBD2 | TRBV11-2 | CASSQLAVNEQFF | TGTGCCAGCAGCCAACTAGCGGTCAATGAGCAGTTCTTC
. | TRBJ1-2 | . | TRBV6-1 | CASSAFFGTTNYGYTF | TGTGCCAGCAGTGCCTTCTTCGGGACAACTAACTATGGCTACACCTTC
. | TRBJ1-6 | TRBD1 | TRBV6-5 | CASSTRQGAYSPLHF | TGTGCCAGCAGTACGCGACAGGGGGCCTACTCACCCCTCCACTTT
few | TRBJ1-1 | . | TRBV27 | CASSSRDTYTEAFF | TGTGCCAGCAGTTCTAGGGACACCTACACTGAAGCTTTCTTT
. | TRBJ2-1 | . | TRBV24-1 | CATSDMSGSGKLNEQFF | TGTGCCACCAGTGATATGAGCGGTAGCGGCAAATTAAATGAGCAGTTCTTC
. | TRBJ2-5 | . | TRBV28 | CASREQGGGETQYF | TGTGCCAGCAGGGAGCAGGGGGGAGGAGAGACCCAGTACTTC
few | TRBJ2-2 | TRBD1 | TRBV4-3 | CASSQLQGAHGELFF | TGCGCCAGCAGCCAACTACAGGGGGCGCATGGGGAGCTGTTTTTT
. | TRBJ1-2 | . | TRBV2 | CASRLGATGYTF | TGTGCCAGCAGGCTGGGGGCGACTGGCTACACCTTC
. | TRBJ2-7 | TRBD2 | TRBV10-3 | CASLGLAGVGAYF | TGTGCGTCATTGGGACTAGCGGGAGTAGGGGCGTACTTC
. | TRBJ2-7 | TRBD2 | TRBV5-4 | CASSRGAGGTYEQYF | TGTGCCAGCAGCCGGGGTGCGGGAGGGACCTACGAGCAGTACTTC